Reported below is one T cell receptor (beta chain). This entry belongs to a study of blood T cell repertoires in COVID-19. Study as a whole: COVID-19 samples collected from the United States, Italy and Spain covered acute and convalescent phases. T cells, B-cell-depleted T cells, or PBMCs provided the cDNA or gDNA that served as material.

Original analysis: Quantification of nucleated cells was approximated via reference gene primer amplification. Sequencing was performed with immunoSEQ multiplex PCR; in TCRdb, only in-frame clones are kept and a portion is missing. D and trimming come from the DNA, and the V and J calls and clone size come from that table. The data contain fewer than 350,000 clones, over 80% of them seen just once; the ten biggest clones take up roughly a tenth. The length of the CDR3 is 13 residues. The V gene's germline CDR1 is SGHAT and CDR2 FQNNGV. The V and J ends lost 6 bases and 1 base respectively, with 9 bases between them.

V gene TRBV11-2 combines with J gene TRBJ1-1; D unclear. The clonotype was recovered from a man in his thirties or forties with COVID-19, enrolled during active disease. Sequenced sample: peripheral blood. As DNA, the CDR3 is TGTGCCAGCAGTGCCGGGGAGAACACTGAAGCTTTCTTT. Residues: CASSAGENTEAFF.